This paragraph reports one TCR beta chain. What it recognizes is unknown. The data are from a study of shared clonotypes between healthy human individuals. Study results and caveats: Non-shared clonotypes had lower generation probabilities than clonotypes shared by all four sorted-subset donors. Shared across four donors were around 5% of the naive CD4 clonotypes.

CD45RO-negative CD8 cells positively selected for CCR7 made up the naive population, which excluded terminally differentiated effector memory CD45RA+ cells. The V gene's germline CDR1 is MNHEY and CDR2 SMNVEV (reference sequence). V lost 5 bases and J lost 0, with 14 bases in between. This CDR3 contains 17 residues. This was a deep-level run. TCRdb keeps only in-frame clones here, not all; method: immunoSEQ multiplex PCR. The table has around 2,100,000 clones, approximately 94% seen once; the top ten hold less than 1.5%. The TCR was taken from a man aged 18-30 years in good health. The chain recombines TRBV27 with TRBJ1-6; possible D gene TRBD1, 5 bases. Sequencing input: naive CD8+ T cells sorted from blood. CDR3 residues: CASSLLGVSSYNSPLHF. In DNA, the CDR3 is TGTGCCAGCAGTCTACTAGGGGTGAGCTCCTATAATTCACCCCTCCACTTT.